The source of this TCR beta chain is a study of blood T cells in healthy people across ages. The CDR3 extends over 16 amino acids. From germline, CDR1 is SGHVS and CDR2 FNYEAQ. Deletions cut 3 bases from V and 2 bases from J, with 17 bases between. Through a sample-barcoded 5' primer and a J-beta primer mix, a second PCR was run for roughly 6 to 11 cycles. TCRdb called the 5' RACE reads again in MiXCR, with one record for every CDR3 protein. The profile shows 1.6 million or so distinct CDR3 sequences, roughly 30% of them singletons. The chain has TRBV7-6 and TRBJ2-7; D is uncertain. The sequence derives from a woman aged 25 to 45 in good health. Sequencing was performed on blood. Here the CDR3 reads CASSFPLDGRPYEQYF. The CDR3 nucleotides read TGTGCCAGCAGCTTCCCACTGGACGGCCGTCCCTACGAGCAGTACTTC.